This TCR beta chain originates from a study of OX40 agonist ivuxolimab in advanced cancers. For the study at large: The study treated patients with ivuxolimab, an agonistic anti-OX40 (CD134) antibody.

On this clone itself: The antigen is unknown.

TCRdb's copy holds only in-frame clones and misses some; the assay was immunoSEQ multiplex PCR. Among some 63,000 clones listed, around 92% were seen once. Trimming cost V 0 bases and J 8 bases, with 11 bases left between them. Per the germline V gene, CDR1 is LNHNV and CDR2 is YYDKDF (reference sequence). This CDR3 region has 14 residues. Overall study results and limits: There was clonal expansion of CD4+ and CD8+ blood T cells by week 6 at 0.1 to 3.0 mg/kg. Fewer expanded clones were found on average in CD4+ than in CD8+ T cells.

The source was CD4+ or CD8+ T cells sorted from blood, collected in a trial of the OX40 agonist ivuxolimab. The chain combines TRBV15 with TRBJ2-1, with D possibly being TRBD2 (6 bases). This TCR was recovered from an adult with an advanced solid tumor such as melanoma, head and neck, liver or kidney cancer. CDR3 amino acids: CATSRDPSADEQFF. The DNA of the CDR3 is TGTGCCACCAGCAGAGATCCTAGCGCGGATGAGCAGTTCTTC.